The clone carrying this TCR beta chain was observed many times. The antigen remains undetermined. The data derive from a study of T-cell reconstitution after alpha-beta-depleted transplantation in children. Study observations and caveats: At day 60, the high TCRbeta diversity found in some patients originated from recipient T cells and thymic progenitors that had survived.

The CDR3 consists of 14 residues. V trimming: 3 bases; J trimming: 12 bases; junction bases outside the gene matches: 8. Germline values: CDR1 LGHNA, CDR2 YSLEER. The TCRbeta library incorporated unique molecular identifiers. TCRdb re-called the PCR reads through MiXCR, storing one row per CDR3 protein. The sample lists over 200,000 distinct CDR3 sequences; roughly 8.1% were seen once. This receptor was identified in a male patient under 10 years old who had a stem cell transplant for acute myeloid leukemia, so the T cells may come from the graft donor. This sample comprised PBMCs, mostly from graft donor cells, obtained 360 days after TCRalphabeta/CD19-depleted stem cell transplant. This chain links TRBV4-3 with TRBJ2-3; 11 nucleotides line up with TRBD2. CDR3 nucleotides: TGCGCCAGCAGCCATTCCGGGACTAGCGGAGTACAGTATTTT. Protein product: CASSHSGTSGVQYF.